This T cell receptor beta chain was identified during a study of blood T cell repertoires in COVID-19. Profiling relied on immunoSEQ multiplex PCR, and the TCRdb table lists in-frame clones only, not all of them. The sample includes hundreds of thousands of clones, about 87% of them seen just once. The V gene lost 4 bases and the J gene lost 1 base, with 8 bases spanning the gap. The length of the CDR3 is 13 residues. Germline V gives CDR1 SGHDT, CDR2 YYEEEE. The source is a woman in her forties or fifties who had recovered from COVID-19. The source material was PBMCs or T cells enriched from blood (not recorded which). The rearrangement uses TRBV5-6 and TRBJ1-1, with D possibly matching TRBD1 (5 bases). The CDR3 protein is CASSLQENTEAFF. DNA for the CDR3: TGTGCCAGCAGCCTACAGGAGAACACTGAAGCTTTCTTT.